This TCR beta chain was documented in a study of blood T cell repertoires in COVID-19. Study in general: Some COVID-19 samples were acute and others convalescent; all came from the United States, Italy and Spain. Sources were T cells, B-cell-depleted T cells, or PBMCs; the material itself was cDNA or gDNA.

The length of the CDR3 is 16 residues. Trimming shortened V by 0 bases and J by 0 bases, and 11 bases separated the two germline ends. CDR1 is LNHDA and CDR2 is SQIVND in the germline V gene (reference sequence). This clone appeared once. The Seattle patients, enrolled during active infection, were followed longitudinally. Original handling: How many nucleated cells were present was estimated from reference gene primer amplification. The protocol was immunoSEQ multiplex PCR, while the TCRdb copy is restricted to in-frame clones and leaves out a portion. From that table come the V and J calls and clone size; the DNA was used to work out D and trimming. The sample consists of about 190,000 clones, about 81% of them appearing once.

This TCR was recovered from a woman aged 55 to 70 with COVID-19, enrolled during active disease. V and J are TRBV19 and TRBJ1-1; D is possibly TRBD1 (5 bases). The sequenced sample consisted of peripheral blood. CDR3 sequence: CASSIDWGVVNTEAFF. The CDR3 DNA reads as TGTGCCAGTAGTATAGATTGGGGGGTTGTGAACACTGAAGCTTTCTTT. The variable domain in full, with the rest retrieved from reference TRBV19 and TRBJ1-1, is DGGITQSPKYLFRKEGQNVTLSCEQNLNHDAMYWYRQDPGQGLRLIYYSQIVNDFQKGDIAEGYSVSREKKESFPLTVTSAQKNPTAFYLCASSIDWGVVNTEAFFGQGTRLTVV.